This TCR beta chain stems from a study of OX40 agonist ivuxolimab in advanced cancers. CDR3 length: 13 amino acids. V lost 3 bases and J 0 bases, leaving 6 bases between the germline ends. Germline V gene data show CDR1 as SGHAT and CDR2 as FQNNGV. Here immunoSEQ multiplex PCR was the method, and the copy in TCRdb shows in-frame clones only, minus some. The table lists about 55,000 clones, 75% to 90% of them singletons. The starting material was CD4+ or CD8+ T cells sorted from blood, obtained in a trial of the OX40 agonist ivuxolimab. This sequence joins TRBV11-2 and TRBJ2-7; D is uncertain. This receptor was taken from an adult with an advanced solid tumor such as melanoma, head and neck, liver or kidney cancer. The CDR3 sequence: CASSFGNSYEQYF. CDR3 DNA sequence: TGTGCCAGCAGCTTCGGAAACTCCTACGAGCAGTACTTC.